Listed below are T cell receptor beta chains from one sample, sequenced in a study of spatial heterogeneity in lung cancer. TCRdb re-analysed the 5' RACE reads in MiXCR, keeping a single row per CDR3 protein. The repertoire holds about 36,000 distinct CDR3 sequences, with roughly 7.8% as singletons. The sequences come from PBMCs, collected at follow-up. Receptor source: a male donor with early-stage non-small cell lung cancer. Both conserved end residues are part of each CDR3. The D gene is left open where the match is weak. The size field is filled for only some rows; it gives once, few, many or a size class.

clone_size,v_call,d_call,j_call,cdr3_nt,cdr3_aa
many,TRBV6-5,-,TRBJ2-2,TGTGCCAGCAGTTACTCGAGAGGGGCCACCGGGGAGCTGTTTTTT,CASSYSRGATGELFF
many,TRBV5-5,-,TRBJ2-2,TGTGCCAGCAGCTTTGCGTCAGGTGTCACCGGGGAGCTGTTTTTT,CASSFASGVTGELFF
-,TRBV5-5,TRBD1,TRBJ2-6,TGTGCCAGCAGCTTGGGACAGGGGTCTGGGGCCAACGTCCTGACTTTC,CASSLGQGSGANVLTF
many,TRBV6-2/TRBV6-3,TRBD1,TRBJ1-3,TGTGCCAGCAGTTACATACGTACGACAGGGCCCGGAAACACCATATATTTT,CASSYIRTTGPGNTIYF
many,TRBV7-9,-,TRBJ2-7,TGTGCCAGCAGCTTAGCGCTGGGGGTGTCCTACGAGCAGTACTTC,CASSLALGVSYEQYF
many,TRBV2,TRBD2,TRBJ2-2,TGTGCCAGCAGATCAATACTAGCGGGGGCTGCCGGGGAGCTGTTTTTT,CASRSILAGAAGELFF
many,TRBV12-3/TRBV12-4,-,TRBJ1-1,TGTGCCAGCAGTTTAGCCGAGAACACTGAAGCTTTCTTT,CASSLAENTEAFF
many,TRBV2,-,TRBJ1-4,TGTGCCAGCACCAGCGACCGTTTTAATGAAAAACTGTTTTTT,CASTSDRFNEKLFF
-,TRBV11-2,TRBD2,TRBJ2-7,TGTGCCAGCAGCTTGGGCGGGAGGGCCGTCGAGCAGTACTTC,CASSLGGRAVEQYF
many,TRBV7-2,TRBD2,TRBJ2-5,TGTGCCAGCAGCGGCGGGACTACACAAGAGACCCAGTACTTC,CASSGGTTQETQYF
many,TRBV7-6,-,TRBJ2-1,TGTGCCAGCAGCTTAAAAGCCACGTCCGGGAATGAGCAGTTCTTC,CASSLKATSGNEQFF
many,TRBV20-1,-,TRBJ2-7,TGCAGTGCTAGCCGGGGCAGGGTCCACGAGCAGTACTTC,CSASRGRVHEQYF
many,TRBV6-5,-,TRBJ1-3,TGTGCCAGCAGTTACGCCTTAGGTGGCTCTGGAAACACCATATATTTT,CASSYALGGSGNTIYF
many,TRBV18,-,TRBJ2-1,TGTGCCAGCTCAGACACTGCCTACAATGAGCAGTTCTTC,CASSDTAYNEQFF
many,TRBV11-2,-,TRBJ2-3,TGTGCCAGCAGCTCCCTCCGGGAAGAAGGTACGCAGTATTTT,CASSSLREEGTQYF
many,TRBV11-2,-,TRBJ2-1,TGTGCCAGCAGCGGACTACAGGGACGTCGTGAGCAGTTCTTC,CASSGLQGRREQFF
many,TRBV11-2,-,TRBJ2-1,TGTGCCAGCAGTTTAGACAGATTAAATGAGCAGTTCTTC,CASSLDRLNEQFF
many,TRBV20-1,-,TRBJ1-3,TGCAGTGCTAGGAGGAATGGAAACACCATATATTTT,CSARRNGNTIYF
many,TRBV6-5,TRBD1,TRBJ2-7,TGTGCCAGCAGTTACCTCGGACAGGGCCCCCACGAGCAGTACTTC,CASSYLGQGPHEQYF
-,TRBV19,-,TRBJ1-1,TGTGCCAACCCTGGAGGTCGGACTGAAGCTTTCTTT,CANPGGRTEAFF
few,TRBV7-6,-,TRBJ2-7,TGTGCCAGCAGCTTAGCAGGGCTGGACAGCCCCTACGAGCAGTACTTC,CASSLAGLDSPYEQYF
medium-sized,TRBV7-9,TRBD1,TRBJ1-4,TGTGCCAGCAGCTTCCCTACAGGGGGCCCTGATGAAAAACTGTTTTTT,CASSFPTGGPDEKLFF
many,TRBV6-5,-,TRBJ1-3,TGTGCCAGCAGTTACCAGGCTACGGGAGGAAACACCATATATTTT,CASSYQATGGNTIYF
many,TRBV20-1,-,TRBJ2-7,TGCAGTGCTCCGGGTCCGGGGGAGTACGAGCAGTACTTC,CSAPGPGEYEQYF
many,TRBV12-3/TRBV12-4,TRBD1,TRBJ2-3,TGTGCCAGCAGTCCAGGGGGTACAGATACGCAGTATTTT,CASSPGGTDTQYF
many,TRBV3-1,TRBD1,TRBJ1-3,TGTGCCAGCAGCACCGGGACAGGTGGAAACACCATATATTTT,CASSTGTGGNTIYF
many,TRBV6-5,TRBD1,TRBJ1-2,TGTGCCAGCAGTTCCACCGACCAGAACCGGGACAGGGGGCTTTTTTTTCGCGGCTACACCTTC,CASSSTDQNRDRGLFFRGYTF
many,TRBV5-1,-,TRBJ2-2,TGCGCCAGCAGCTTGTTGGTGAGAGGGTCCGGGGAGCTGTTTTTT,CASSLLVRGSGELFF
many,TRBV7-3,-,TRBJ2-5,TGTGCCAGCAGCTTAGGGCCTAGTAACGGGGCCCAGTACTTC,CASSLGPSNGAQYF
many,TRBV29-1,-,TRBJ2-2,TGCAGCGTGGGATACAACACCGGGGAGCTGTTTTTT,CSVGYNTGELFF
many,TRBV14,-,TRBJ2-7,TGTGCCAGCACCGACGGGACCTACGAGCAGTACTTC,CASTDGTYEQYF
-,TRBV7-9,-,TRBJ2-2,TGTGCCAGCAGCTTAGCGTCCACCGGGGAGCTGTTTTTT,CASSLASTGELFF
many,TRBV6-5,-,TRBJ1-3,TGTGCCAGCAGTCCTAGGGGATCTGAAAACACCATATATTTT,CASSPRGSENTIYF
many,TRBV6-5,-,TRBJ1-1,TGTGCCAGCAACCGAGCAGGGGACACTGAAGCTTTCTTT,CASNRAGDTEAFF
many,TRBV12-3/TRBV12-4,TRBD1,TRBJ2-3,TGTGCCAGCAGTTTCAGGGGGCATGGAACAGATACGCAGTATTTT,CASSFRGHGTDTQYF
-,TRBV6-2/TRBV6-3,TRBD1,TRBJ1-5,TGTGCCGTCAGACGACAGGGGGTCGGTGATCAGCCCCAGCATTTT,CAVRRQGVGDQPQHF
many,TRBV6-6,-,TRBJ1-2,TGTGCCAGCAGTGATACTAACTATGGCTACACCTTC,CASSDTNYGYTF
few,TRBV3-1,-,TRBJ1-2,TGTGCCAGCAGCCAAGAGCTTTATTATGGCTACACCTTC,CASSQELYYGYTF
-,TRBV7-9,TRBD1,TRBJ1-1,TGTGCCAGCAGCCCCGCGACAGGGCGGACTGAAGCTTTCTTT,CASSPATGRTEAFF
many,TRBV19,-,TRBJ1-1,TGTGCCAGCCGCGACCTCCGTATGAACACTGAAGCTTTCTTT,CASRDLRMNTEAFF
-,TRBV13,-,TRBJ2-6,TGTGCCAGCAGCGTTACGGTCTCTGGGGCCAACGTCCTGACTTTC,CASSVTVSGANVLTF
many,TRBV7-6,-,TRBJ1-5,TGTGCCAGCAGCCCTGGATTTCGTCAGCCCCAGCATTTT,CASSPGFRQPQHF
many,TRBV2,TRBD2,TRBJ2-1,TGTGCCAGCAGTGGAGAACTAGCGGGGGCCAATGAGCAGTTCTTC,CASSGELAGANEQFF
many,TRBV29-1,-,TRBJ1-1,TGCAGCGTCCTTGGGACGCCGCCCACTGAAGCTTTCTTT,CSVLGTPPTEAFF
many,TRBV7-9,TRBD2,TRBJ2-1,TGTGCCAGCAGCTCAGTTATCGGGGGGAGTGAGCAGTTCTTC,CASSSVIGGSEQFF
many,TRBV9,-,TRBJ2-2,TGTGCCAGCAGCGCCCCAGGGGATGGGGCCACCGGGGAGCTGTTTTTT,CASSAPGDGATGELFF
many,TRBV7-6,-,TRBJ2-2,TGTGCCAGCAGCTTAACGGGGAACACCGGGGAGCTGTTTTTT,CASSLTGNTGELFF
few,TRBV21-1,-,TRBJ2-1,TGTGCCAGCACTACGACAGGGGGCCTTAACAATGAGCAGTTCTTC,CASTTTGGLNNEQFF
many,TRBV2,-,TRBJ1-1,TGTGCCACCCCCAAGATCGCGCCCAACACTGAAGCTTTCTTT,CATPKIAPNTEAFF
many,TRBV4-2,TRBD1,TRBJ1-5,TGTGCCAGCAGCCAAGATACCTATCAGGGGGGGCTGGTGGGGAATCAGCCCCAGCATTTT,CASSQDTYQGGLVGNQPQHF
many,TRBV20-1,-,TRBJ2-5,TGCAGTGCCGCCCCACTAGCAGGTGTAGAGACCCAGTACTTC,CSAAPLAGVETQYF
few,TRBV6-1,TRBD1,TRBJ1-1,TGTGCCAGCACTGGACAGGGTACGAACACTGAAGCTTTCTTT,CASTGQGTNTEAFF
many,TRBV20-1,-,TRBJ2-5,TGCAGTGCTAGTACGCAGGGCCAAGAGACCCAGTACTTC,CSASTQGQETQYF